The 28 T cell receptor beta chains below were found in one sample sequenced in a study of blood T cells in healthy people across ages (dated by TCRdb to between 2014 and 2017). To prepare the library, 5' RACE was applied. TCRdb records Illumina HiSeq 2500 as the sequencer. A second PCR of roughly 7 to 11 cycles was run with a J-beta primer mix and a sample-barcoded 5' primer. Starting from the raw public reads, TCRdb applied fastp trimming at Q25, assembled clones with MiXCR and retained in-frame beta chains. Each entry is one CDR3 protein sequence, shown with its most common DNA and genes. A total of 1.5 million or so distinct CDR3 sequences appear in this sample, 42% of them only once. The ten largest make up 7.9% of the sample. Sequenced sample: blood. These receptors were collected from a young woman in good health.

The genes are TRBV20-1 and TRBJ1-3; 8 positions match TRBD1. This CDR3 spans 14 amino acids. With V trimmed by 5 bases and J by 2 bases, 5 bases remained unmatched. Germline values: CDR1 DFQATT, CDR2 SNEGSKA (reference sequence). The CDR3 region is CSAGRTGPGNTIYF. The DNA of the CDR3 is TGCAGTGCTGGAAGGACAGGGCCTGGAAACACCATATATTTT.

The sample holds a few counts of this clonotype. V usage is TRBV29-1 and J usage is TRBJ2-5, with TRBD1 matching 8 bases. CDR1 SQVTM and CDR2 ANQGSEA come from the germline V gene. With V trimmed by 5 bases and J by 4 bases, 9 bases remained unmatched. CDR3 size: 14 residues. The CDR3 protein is CSVKGQGRRETQYF. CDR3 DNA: TGCAGCGTTAAAGGACAGGGCAGGCGAGAGACCCAGTACTTC.

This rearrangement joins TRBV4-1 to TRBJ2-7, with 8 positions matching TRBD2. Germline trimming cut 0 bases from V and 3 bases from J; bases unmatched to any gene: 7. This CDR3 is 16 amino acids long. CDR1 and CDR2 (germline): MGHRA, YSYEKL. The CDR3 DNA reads TGCGCCAGCAGCCAAGAGTCTAGCGGGCTCCACTACGAGCAGTACTTC. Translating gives CASSQESSGLHYEQYF.

CDR3 DNA: TGCGCCACCAGGGGACTCGGGAGCTCCTACAATGAGCAGTACTTC. This codes for CATRGLGSSYNEQYF. The J gene is TRBJ2-1, the V gene TRBV4-1; perhaps D is TRBD1 or TRBD2 (6 bases each). The end of the DNA fits TRBJ2-7 better, so the J call may be wrong. Germline V lookup: CDR1 MGHRA, CDR2 YSYEKL. The CDR3 sequence is 15 residues long.

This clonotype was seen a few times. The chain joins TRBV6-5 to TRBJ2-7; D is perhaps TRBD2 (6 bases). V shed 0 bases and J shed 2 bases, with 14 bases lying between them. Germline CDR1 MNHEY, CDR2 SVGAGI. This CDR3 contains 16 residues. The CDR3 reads CASSYSPGDQPYEQYF. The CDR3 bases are TGTGCCAGCAGTTACTCTCCGGGGGACCAACCCTACGAGCAGTACTTC.

CDR3 nucleotide sequence: TGCAGTGCTCCACCCCCCGCGCCCAACACCGGGGAGCTGTTTTTT. Translated, it gives CSAPPPAPNTGELFF. The V call is TRBV20-1, the J call TRBJ2-2; no clear D gene. The length of the CDR3 is 15 residues. V gave up 5 bases and J gave up 2 bases, with 15 bases separating them. Germline lookup yields CDR1 DFQATT and CDR2 SNEGSKA (reference sequence).

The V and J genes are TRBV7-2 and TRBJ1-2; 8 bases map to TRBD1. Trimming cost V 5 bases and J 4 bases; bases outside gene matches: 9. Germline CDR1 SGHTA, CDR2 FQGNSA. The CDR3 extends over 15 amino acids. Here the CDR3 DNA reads TGTGCCAGCAGCCCCAGGACAGGGCCTGGCTATGGCTACACCTTC. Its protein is CASSPRTGPGYGYTF.

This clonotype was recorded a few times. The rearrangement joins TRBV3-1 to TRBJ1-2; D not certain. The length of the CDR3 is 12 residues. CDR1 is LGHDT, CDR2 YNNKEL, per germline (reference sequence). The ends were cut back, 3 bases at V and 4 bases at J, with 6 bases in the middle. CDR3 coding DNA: TGTGCCAGCAGCCACAGTAGCTATGGCTACACCTTC. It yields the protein CASSHSSYGYTF.

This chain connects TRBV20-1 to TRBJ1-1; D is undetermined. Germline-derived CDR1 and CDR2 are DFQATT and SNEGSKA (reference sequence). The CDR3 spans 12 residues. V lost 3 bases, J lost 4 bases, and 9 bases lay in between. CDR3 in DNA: TGCAGTGCTAGGGAATCTGTCACTGAAGCTTTCTTT. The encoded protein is CSARESVTEAFF.

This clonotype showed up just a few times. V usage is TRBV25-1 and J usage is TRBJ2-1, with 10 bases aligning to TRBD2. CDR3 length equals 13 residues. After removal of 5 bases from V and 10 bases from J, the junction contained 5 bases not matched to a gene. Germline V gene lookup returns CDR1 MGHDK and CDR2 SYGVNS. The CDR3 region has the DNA TGTGCCAGCAGTTGGACTAGCGGCCAAGAGCAGTTCTTC. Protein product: CASSWTSGQEQFF.

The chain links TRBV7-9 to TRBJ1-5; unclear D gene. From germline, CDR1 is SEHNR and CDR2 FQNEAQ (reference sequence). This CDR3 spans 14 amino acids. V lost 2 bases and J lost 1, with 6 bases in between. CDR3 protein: CASSLLESNQPQHF. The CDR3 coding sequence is TGTGCCAGCAGCTTACTTGAAAGCAATCAGCCCCAGCATTTT. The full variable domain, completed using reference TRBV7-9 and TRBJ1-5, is DTGVSQNPRHKITKRGQNVTFRCDPISEHNRLYWYRQTLGQGPEFLTYFQNEAQLEKSRLLSDRFSAERPKGSFSTLEIQRTEQGDSAMYLCASSLLESNQPQHFGDGTRLSIL.

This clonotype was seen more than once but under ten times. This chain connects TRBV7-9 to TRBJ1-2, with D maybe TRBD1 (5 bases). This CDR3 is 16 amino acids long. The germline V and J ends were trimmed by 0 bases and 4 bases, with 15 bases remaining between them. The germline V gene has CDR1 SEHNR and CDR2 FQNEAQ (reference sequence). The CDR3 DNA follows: TGTGCCAGCAGCTTAGCAGTGCGGGACCCGAGCTATGGCTACACCTTC. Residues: CASSLAVRDPSYGYTF.

The CDR3 here is CACTTDPGTGELFF. The CDR3 nucleotides read TGTGCCTGCACCACGGATCCTGGCACCGGGGAGCTGTTTTTT. The V and J genes are TRBV12-3 or TRBV12-4 and TRBJ2-2; D unresolved. The V end was cut by 11 bases, the J end by 4 bases, with 17 bases between. This CDR3 has 14 residues.

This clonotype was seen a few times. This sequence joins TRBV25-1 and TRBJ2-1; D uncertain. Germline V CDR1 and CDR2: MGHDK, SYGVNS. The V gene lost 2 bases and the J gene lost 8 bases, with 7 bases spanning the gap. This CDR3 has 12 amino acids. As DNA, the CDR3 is TGTGCCAGCAGTGAACCCCCCTATGAGCAGTTCTTC. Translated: CASSEPPYEQFF.

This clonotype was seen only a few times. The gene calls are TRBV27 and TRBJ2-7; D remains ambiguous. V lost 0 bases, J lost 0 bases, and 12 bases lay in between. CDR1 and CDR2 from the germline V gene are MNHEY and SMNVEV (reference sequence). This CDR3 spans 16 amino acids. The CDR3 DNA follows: TGTGCCAGCAGTTTATCGGACCACGGAACCTCCTACGAGCAGTACTTC. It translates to CASSLSDHGTSYEQYF.

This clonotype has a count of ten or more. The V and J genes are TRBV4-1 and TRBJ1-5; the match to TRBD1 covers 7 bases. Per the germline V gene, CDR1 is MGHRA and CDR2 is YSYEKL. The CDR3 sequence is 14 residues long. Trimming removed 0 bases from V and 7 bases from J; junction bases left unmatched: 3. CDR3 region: CASSQDPGGQPQHF. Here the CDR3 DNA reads TGCGCCAGCAGCCAAGATCCAGGGGGGCAGCCCCAGCATTTT.

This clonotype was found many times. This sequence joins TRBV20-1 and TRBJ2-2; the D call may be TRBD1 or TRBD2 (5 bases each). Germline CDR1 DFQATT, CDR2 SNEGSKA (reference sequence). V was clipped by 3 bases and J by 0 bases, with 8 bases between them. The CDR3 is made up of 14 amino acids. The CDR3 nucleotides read TGCAGTGCTAGGGGGACGGCGAACACCGGGGAGCTGTTTTTT. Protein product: CSARGTANTGELFF.

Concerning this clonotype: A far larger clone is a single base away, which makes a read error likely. The CDR3 region has the DNA TGCGCCAGCAGCTTGCCCACAGGTACGCAGTATTTT. It specifies CASSLPTGTQYF. The chain employs TRBV5-1 and TRBJ2-3, with a possible D match to TRBD1 (5 bases). Germline V gives CDR1 SGHRS, CDR2 YFSETQ. CDR3 length equals 12 residues.

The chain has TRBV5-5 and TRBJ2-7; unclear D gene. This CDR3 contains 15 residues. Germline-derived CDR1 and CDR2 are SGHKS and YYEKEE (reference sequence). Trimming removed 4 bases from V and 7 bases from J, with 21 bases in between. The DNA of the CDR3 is TGTGCCAGCAGCCCTTTGTCCTCCCCGAGCAATGAGCAGTACTTC. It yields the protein CASSPLSSPSNEQYF.

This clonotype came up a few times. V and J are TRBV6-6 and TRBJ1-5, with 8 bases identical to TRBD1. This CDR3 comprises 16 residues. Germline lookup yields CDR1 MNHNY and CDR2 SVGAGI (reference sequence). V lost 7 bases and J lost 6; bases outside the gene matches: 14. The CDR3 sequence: CASTLRGDRSFQPQHF. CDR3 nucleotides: TGTGCCAGCACCCTCCGGGGGGACAGGAGTTTTCAGCCCCAGCATTTT.

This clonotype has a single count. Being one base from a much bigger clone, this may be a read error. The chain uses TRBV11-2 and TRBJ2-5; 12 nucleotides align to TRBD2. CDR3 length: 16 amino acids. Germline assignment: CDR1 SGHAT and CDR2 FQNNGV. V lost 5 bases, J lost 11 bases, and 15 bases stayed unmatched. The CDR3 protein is CASSRATSGGIYKQYF. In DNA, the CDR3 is TGTGCCAGCAGCCGCGCGACTAGCGGGGGAATCTACAAGCAGTACTTC.

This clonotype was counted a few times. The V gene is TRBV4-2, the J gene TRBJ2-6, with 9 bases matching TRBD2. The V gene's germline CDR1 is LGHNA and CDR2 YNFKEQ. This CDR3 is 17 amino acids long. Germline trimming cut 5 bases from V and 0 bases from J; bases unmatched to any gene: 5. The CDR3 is CASSSSGIGSGANVLTF. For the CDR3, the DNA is TGTGCCAGCAGCTCTAGCGGGATTGGCTCTGGGGCCAACGTCCTGACTTTC.

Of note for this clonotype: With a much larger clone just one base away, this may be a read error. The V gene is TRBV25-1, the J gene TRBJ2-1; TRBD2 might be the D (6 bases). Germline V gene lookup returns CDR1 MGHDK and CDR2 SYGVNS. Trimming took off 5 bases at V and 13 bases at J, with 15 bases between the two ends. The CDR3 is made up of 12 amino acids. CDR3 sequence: CASSNSGETQFF. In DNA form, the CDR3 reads TGTGCCAGCAGTAACTCGGGGGAGACCCAGTTCTTC.

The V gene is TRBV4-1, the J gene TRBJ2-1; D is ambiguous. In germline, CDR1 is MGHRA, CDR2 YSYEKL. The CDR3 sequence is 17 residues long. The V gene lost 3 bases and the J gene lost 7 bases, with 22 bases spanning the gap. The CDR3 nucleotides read TGCGCCAGCAGCCACCTATCCGGATCCAGCCCCTGGAATGAGCAGTTCTTC. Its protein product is CASSHLSGSSPWNEQFF.

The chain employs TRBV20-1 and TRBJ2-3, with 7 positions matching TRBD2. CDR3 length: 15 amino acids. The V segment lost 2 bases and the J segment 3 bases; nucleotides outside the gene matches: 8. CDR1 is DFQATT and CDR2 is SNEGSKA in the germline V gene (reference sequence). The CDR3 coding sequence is TGCAGTGCTAGATCCTTTAGGGAGGGTACAGATACGCAGTATTTT. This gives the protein CSARSFREGTDTQYF.

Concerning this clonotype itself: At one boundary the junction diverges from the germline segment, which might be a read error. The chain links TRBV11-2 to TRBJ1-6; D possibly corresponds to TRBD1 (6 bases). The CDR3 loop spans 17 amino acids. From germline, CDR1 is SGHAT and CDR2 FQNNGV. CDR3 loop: CVSNSWDPWGHNSPLHF. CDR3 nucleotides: TGTGTCAGCAACTCCTGGGACCCCTGGGGGCATAATTCACCCCTCCACTTT.

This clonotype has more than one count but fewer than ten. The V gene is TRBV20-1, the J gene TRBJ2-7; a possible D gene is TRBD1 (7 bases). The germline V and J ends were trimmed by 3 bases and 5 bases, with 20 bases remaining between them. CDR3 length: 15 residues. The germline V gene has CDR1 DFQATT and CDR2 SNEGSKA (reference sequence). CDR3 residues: CSASALPGGGNEQYF. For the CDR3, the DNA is TGCAGTGCTAGCGCCCTCCCCGGAGGGGGCAACGAGCAGTACTTC.

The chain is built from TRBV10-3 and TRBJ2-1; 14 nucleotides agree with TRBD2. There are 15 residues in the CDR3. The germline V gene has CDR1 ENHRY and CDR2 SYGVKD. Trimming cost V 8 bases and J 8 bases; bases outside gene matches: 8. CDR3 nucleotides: TGTGCCATCGCACCAGGGACTAGCGGGAGTTATGAGCAGTTCTTC. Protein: CAIAPGTSGSYEQFF.